This entry concerns a single T cell receptor beta chain. This clonotype has at least ten counts. Its cognate antigen has yet to be identified. Base quality data are lacking; no much larger clone is found one base away. The data derive from a study of T cells after yellow fever vaccination (dated by TCRdb to between 2018 and 2021). Regarding the research as a whole: The SMART-Seq v4 Ultra Low Input RNA kit was used to prepare libraries from fractions with low cell numbers. Two healthy male donors, one aged 18 to 29 and one aged 30 to 40 years, made up the cohort. Bulk PBMC replicates and cell subsets were isolated from blood drawn at multiple timepoints before and after both primary and secondary immunization. Bulk TCR alpha and beta repertoires were sequenced longitudinally to track T-cell clones before and after primary and booster YFV17D yellow fever vaccination. General conclusions and limits of the study: FACS-sorted repertoires could contain abundant contaminating clonotypes from the bulk population, so computational filtering was required. After the booster, most of the clones that had expanded following primary vaccination were detected again (roughly 97% of CD4 and more than 85% of CD8), which suggests that memory was broadly maintained. Because the study included only a couple of donors, the extent to which the findings can be generalized is limited. The secondary T-cell response was weaker than the primary response but faster, peaking on day 5 instead of day 15. A small share of clonotypes was detected in both CD4 and CD8 compartments, with the overlap likely arising from convergent recombination.

The data were produced on an Illumina NovaSeq 6000. TCR cDNA was synthesized by 5'RACE template switching, through which a universal primer site and unique molecular identifiers were introduced. Priming for cDNA synthesis came from both the TCR alpha and TCR beta constant segments. Libraries were amplified in two PCR steps, with sample barcodes and sequencing adapters added in the second step. Sequencing of the libraries was done on either Illumina HiSeq 2500 (2x100 bp) or NovaSeq (2x150 bp). Regarding the original processing steps: Reads were demultiplexed and collapsed into UMI consensus sequences with MIGEC, and V(D)J alignment was performed with MiXCR. Vaccine-responding clonotypes were defined with edgeR using replicate PBMC samples, requiring FDR below 0.01 and a log2 fold change above 5 up to day 15. Bulk clonotypes were assigned CD4 or CD8 identity according to which sequenced CD4 or CD8 repertoire held them at higher abundance. TCRdb trimmed public reads at Q25 via fastp, called clones via MiXCR and kept in-frame beta chains. Each CDR3 protein gets just one entry, which takes the most common genes and DNA from the rows behind it. The V and J calls were not made by the authors but by TCRdb's processing. For this sample there are roughly 330,000 distinct CDR3 sequences; under 5% appear just once. Approximately 24% of the sample is taken by the ten largest.

CDR1 and CDR2, per the germline V gene, are SGHTA and FQGNSA. The CDR3 measures 14 amino acids from cysteine to phenylalanine. The entry retains the CDR3 DNA only, 42 bases that are in frame from base 1. V is trimmed back by 2 bases and J by 6 bases, and the junction contains 5 bases that no gene match accounts for. The sample's treatment or condition, from its label and the paper: live attenuated yellow fever vaccine strain. Two biological replicates of bulk PBMCs were collected at each blood-draw timepoint. PBMCs were isolated from peripheral blood using a standard Ficoll-Paque protocol. RNA was extracted with TriZol from bulk PBMCs, CD4 and CD8 fractions, and dextramer-positive and dextramer-negative fractions.

The TCR comes from a man between 18 and 35 years old who received the YFV17D yellow fever vaccine. The material sequenced was PBMCs, taken 5 days after the yellow fever booster vaccination. The V gene is TRBV7-2 and the J gene is TRBJ2-7, with 9 middle bases fitting TRBD1. The base sequence is TGTGCCAGCAGCTTAAAGGGACAGGGTCCCGAGCAGTACTTC. Its product reads: CASSLKGQGPEQYF. Reference TRBV7-2 and TRBJ2-7 proteins supply the regions before and after the CDR3; the full variable domain is: GAGVSQSPSNKVTEKGKDVELRCDPISGHTALYWYRQSLGQGLEFLIYFQGNSAPDKSGLPSDRFSAERTGGSVSTLTIQRTQQEDSAVYLCASSLKGQGPEQYFGPGTRLTVT.